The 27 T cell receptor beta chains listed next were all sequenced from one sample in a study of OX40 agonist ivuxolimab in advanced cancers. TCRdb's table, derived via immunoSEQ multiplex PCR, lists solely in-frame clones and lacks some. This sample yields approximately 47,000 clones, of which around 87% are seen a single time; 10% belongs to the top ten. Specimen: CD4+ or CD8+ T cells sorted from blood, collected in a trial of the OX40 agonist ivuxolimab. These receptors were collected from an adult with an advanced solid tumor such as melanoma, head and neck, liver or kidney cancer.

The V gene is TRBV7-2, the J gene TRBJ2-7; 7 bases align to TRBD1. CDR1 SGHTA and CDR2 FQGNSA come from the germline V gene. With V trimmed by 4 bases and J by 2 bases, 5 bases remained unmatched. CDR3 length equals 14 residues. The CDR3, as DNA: TGTGCCAGCAGCTCCCGGGACAGAGCCTACGAGCAGTACTTC. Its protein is CASSSRDRAYEQYF.

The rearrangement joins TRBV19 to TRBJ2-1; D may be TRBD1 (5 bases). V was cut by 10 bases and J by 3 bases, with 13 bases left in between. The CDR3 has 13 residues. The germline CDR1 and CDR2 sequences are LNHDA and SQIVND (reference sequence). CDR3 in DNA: TGTGCCACCTCAGGGTCTTACTACAATGAGCAGTTCTTC. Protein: CATSGSYYNEQFF.

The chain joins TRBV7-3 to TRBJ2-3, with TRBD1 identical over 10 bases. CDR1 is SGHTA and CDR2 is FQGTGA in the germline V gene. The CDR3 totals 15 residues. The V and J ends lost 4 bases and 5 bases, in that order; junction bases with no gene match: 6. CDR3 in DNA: TGTGCCAGCAGCTCCTGGACAGGGGGGGTAGATACGCAGTATTTT. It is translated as CASSSWTGGVDTQYF.

The CDR3 DNA follows: TGTGCCAGCACCGGCTCGAACTATGGCTACACCTTC. Protein sequence: CASTGSNYGYTF. The rearrangement uses TRBV7-2 and TRBJ1-2, with no clear D. Germline assignment: CDR1 SGHTA and CDR2 FQGNSA. CDR3 length: 12 residues. V was pared by 7 bases and J by 2 bases, with 8 bases between.

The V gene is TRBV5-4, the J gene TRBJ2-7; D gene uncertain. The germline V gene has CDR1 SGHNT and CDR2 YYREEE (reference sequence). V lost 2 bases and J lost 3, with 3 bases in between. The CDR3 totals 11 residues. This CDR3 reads CASSFGYEQYF. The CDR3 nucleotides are TGTGCCAGCAGCTTTGGCTACGAGCAGTACTTC.

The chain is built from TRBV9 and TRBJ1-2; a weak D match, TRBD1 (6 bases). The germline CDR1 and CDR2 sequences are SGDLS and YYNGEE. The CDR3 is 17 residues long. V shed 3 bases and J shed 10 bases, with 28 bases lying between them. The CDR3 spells CASSGELRGVPGSIYTF. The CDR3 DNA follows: TGTGCCAGCAGCGGGGAACTAAGGGGGGTCCCTGGATCAATCTACACCTTC.

The CDR3 DNA sequence: TGTGCCAGCTCACCCCCTCGGGGGGCGAGAGATACGCAGTATTTT. Protein: CASSPPRGARDTQYF. The rearrangement uses TRBV18 and TRBJ2-3; the D gene is possibly TRBD2 (7 bases). Trimming pared 3 bases from V and 5 bases from J, leaving 15 bases between. Germline V gene data show CDR1 as KGHSH and CDR2 as LQKENI. This CDR3 spans 15 amino acids.

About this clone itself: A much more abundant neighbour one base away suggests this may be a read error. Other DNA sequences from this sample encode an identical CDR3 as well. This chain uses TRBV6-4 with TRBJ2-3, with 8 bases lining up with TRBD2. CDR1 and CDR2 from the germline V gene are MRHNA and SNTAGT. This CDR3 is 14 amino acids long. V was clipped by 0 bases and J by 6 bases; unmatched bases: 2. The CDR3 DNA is TGTGCCAGCAGTGACTCTAGCGGGGCGGATACGCAGTATTTT. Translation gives CASSDSSGADTQYF.

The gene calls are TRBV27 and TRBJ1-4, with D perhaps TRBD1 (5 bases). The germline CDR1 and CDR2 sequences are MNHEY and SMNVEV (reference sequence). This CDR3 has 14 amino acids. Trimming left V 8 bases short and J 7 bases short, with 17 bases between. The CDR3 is CASRPAVGLEKLFF. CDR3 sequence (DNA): TGTGCCAGCCGACCCGCTGTGGGGCTTGAAAAACTGTTTTTT.

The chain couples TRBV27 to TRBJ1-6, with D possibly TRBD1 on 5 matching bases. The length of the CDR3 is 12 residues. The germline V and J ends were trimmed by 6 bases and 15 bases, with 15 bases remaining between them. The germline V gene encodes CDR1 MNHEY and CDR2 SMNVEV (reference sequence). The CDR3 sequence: CASSPRDRGLHF. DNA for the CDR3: TGTGCCAGCAGCCCCAGGGATCGTGGCCTCCACTTT.

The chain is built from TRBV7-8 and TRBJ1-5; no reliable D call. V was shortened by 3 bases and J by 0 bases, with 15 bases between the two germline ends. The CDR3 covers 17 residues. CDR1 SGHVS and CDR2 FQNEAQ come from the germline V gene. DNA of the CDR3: TGTGCCAGCAGCTTCTCGAGCGCAAGCGATAGCAATCAGCCCCAGCATTTT. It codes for CASSFSSASDSNQPQHF. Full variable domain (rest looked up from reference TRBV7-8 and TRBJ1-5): GAGVSQSPRYKVAKRGQDVALRCDPISGHVSLFWYQQALGQGPEFLTYFQNEAQLDKSGLPSDRFFAERPEGSVSTLKIQRTQQEDSAVYLCASSFSSASDSNQPQHFGDGTRLSIL.

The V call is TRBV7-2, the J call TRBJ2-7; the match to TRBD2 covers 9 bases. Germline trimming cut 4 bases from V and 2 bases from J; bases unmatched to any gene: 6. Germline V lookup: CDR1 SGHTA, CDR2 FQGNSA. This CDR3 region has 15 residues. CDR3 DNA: TGTGCCAGCAGCTCGAGCGGGGGGTTCACCTACGAGCAGTACTTC. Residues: CASSSSGGFTYEQYF.

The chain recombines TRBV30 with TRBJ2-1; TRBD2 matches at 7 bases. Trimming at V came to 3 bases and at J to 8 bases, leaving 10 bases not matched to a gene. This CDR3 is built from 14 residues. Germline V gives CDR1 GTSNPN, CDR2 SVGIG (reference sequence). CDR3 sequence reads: CAWRGGSGIDEQFF. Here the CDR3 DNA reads TGTGCCTGGAGGGGGGGGTCGGGGATCGATGAGCAGTTCTTC.

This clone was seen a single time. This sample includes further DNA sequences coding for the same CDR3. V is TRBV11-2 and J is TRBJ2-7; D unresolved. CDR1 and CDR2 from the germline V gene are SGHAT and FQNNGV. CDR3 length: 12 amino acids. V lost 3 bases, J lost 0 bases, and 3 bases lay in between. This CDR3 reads CASSLDSYEQYF. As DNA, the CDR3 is TGTGCCAGCAGCTTGGACTCCTACGAGCAGTACTTC.

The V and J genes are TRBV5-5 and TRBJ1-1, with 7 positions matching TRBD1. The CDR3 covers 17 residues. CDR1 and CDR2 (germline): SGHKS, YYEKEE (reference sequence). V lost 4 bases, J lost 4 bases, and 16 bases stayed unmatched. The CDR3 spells CASSPLGPGQGVTEAFF. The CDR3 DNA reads TGTGCCAGCAGCCCCCTGGGGCCGGGGCAGGGGGTCACTGAAGCTTTCTTT.

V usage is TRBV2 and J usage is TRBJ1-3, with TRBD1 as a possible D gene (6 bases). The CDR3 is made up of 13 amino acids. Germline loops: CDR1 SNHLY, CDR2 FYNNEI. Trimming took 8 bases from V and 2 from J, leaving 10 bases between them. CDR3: CASLYRAGNTIYF. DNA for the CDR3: TGTGCCAGCCTCTACAGGGCTGGAAACACCATATATTTT.

CDR3 residues: CASSFLRREGPNEQFF. For the CDR3, the DNA is TGTGCCAGCAGTTTCTTGCGGCGGGAGGGCCCCAATGAGCAGTTCTTC. The chain has TRBV27 and TRBJ2-1, with 9 bases that match TRBD2. The V segment lost 3 bases and the J segment 6 bases; nucleotides outside the gene matches: 9. This CDR3 contains 16 residues. From germline, CDR1 is MNHEY and CDR2 SMNVEV (reference sequence).

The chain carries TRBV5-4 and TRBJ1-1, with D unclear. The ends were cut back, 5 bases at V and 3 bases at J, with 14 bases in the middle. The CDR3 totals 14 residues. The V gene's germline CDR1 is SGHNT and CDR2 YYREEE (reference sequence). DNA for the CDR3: TGTGCCAGCAGAAATCAGGAGGTCGACACTGAAGCTTTCTTT. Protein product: CASRNQEVDTEAFF. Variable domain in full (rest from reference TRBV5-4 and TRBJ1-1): ETGVTQSPTHLIKTRGQQVTLRCSSQSGHNTVSWYQQALGQGPQFIFQYYREEENGRGNFPPRFSGLQFPNYSSELNVNALELDDSALYLCASRNQEVDTEAFFGQGTRLTVV.

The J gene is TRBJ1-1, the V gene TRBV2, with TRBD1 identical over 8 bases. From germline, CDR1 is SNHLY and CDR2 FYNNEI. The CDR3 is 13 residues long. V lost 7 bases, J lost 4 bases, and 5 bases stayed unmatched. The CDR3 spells CASIQGAGTEAFF. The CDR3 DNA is TGTGCCAGCATTCAGGGGGCGGGCACTGAAGCTTTCTTT. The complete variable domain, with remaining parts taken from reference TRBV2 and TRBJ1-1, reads EPEVTQTPSHQVTQMGQEVILRCVPISNHLYFYWYRQILGQKVEFLVSFYNNEISEKSEIFDDQFSVERPDGSNFTLKIRSTKLEDSAMYFCASIQGAGTEAFFGQGTRLTVV.

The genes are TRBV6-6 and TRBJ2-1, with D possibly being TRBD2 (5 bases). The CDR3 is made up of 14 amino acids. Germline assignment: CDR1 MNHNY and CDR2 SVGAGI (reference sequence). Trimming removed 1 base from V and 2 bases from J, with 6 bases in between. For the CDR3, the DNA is TGTGCCAGCAGTTACTACGGGGCCTACAATGAGCAGTTCTTC. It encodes CASSYYGAYNEQFF.

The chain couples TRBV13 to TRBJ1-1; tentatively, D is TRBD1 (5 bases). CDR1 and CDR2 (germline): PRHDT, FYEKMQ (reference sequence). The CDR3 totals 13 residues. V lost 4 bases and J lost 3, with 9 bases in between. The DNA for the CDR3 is TGTGCCAGCAGCTCAAGAGGGGACACTGAAGCTTTCTTT. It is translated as CASSSRGDTEAFF.

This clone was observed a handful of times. This CDR3 reads CASSPRGPGNTIYF. The CDR3 nucleotides read TGTGCCAGCAGCCCGAGGGGGCCTGGAAACACCATATATTTT. The chain links TRBV5-4 to TRBJ1-3; 7 nucleotides match TRBD1. Germline trimming cut 4 bases from V and 2 bases from J; bases unmatched to any gene: 3. This CDR3 spans 14 amino acids. Germline V lookup: CDR1 SGHNT, CDR2 YYREEE (reference sequence).

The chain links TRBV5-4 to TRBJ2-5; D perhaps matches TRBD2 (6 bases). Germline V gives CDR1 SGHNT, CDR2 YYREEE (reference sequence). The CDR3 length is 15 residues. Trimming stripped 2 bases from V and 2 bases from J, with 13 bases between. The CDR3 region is CASSLMAGSQETQYF. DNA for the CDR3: TGTGCCAGCAGCTTAATGGCCGGGAGTCAAGAGACCCAGTACTTC.

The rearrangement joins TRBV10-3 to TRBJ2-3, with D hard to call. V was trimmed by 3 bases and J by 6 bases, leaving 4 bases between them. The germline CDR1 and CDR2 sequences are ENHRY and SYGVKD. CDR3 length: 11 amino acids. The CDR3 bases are TGTGCCATCAGTGACCCCGATACGCAGTATTTT. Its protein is CAISDPDTQYF.

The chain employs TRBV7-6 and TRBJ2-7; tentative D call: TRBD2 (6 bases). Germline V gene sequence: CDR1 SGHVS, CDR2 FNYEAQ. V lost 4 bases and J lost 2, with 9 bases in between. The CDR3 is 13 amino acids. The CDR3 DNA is TGTGCCAGCAGCTCGACTAGTACCTACGAGCAGTACTTC. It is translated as CASSSTSTYEQYF.

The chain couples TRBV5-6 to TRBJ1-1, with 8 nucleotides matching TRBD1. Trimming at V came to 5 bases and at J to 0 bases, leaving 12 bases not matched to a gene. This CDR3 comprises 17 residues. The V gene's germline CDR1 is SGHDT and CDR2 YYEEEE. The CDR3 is CASRDDRGVSVNTEAFF. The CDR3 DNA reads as TGTGCCAGCAGAGACGACAGGGGTGTGTCGGTGAACACTGAAGCTTTCTTT.

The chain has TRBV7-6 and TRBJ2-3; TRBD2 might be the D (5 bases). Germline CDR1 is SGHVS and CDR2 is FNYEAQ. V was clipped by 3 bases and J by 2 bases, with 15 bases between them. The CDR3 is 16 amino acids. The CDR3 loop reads CASSFARDSSTDTQYF. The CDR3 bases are TGTGCCAGCAGCTTCGCCCGGGATAGTTCCACAGATACGCAGTATTTT.